This TCR beta chain is drawn from a study of a mutant IDH1 vaccine in newly diagnosed glioma. The repertoire was sequenced with immunoSEQ multiplex PCR; TCRdb's copy has only in-frame clones and lacks some. The sample includes about 30,000 clones, 87% seen only once; the top ten take about 3.1%. Indicated time point: week 5, during vaccination. The study gave 300 ug of mutant IDH1 20-mer peptide per vaccine dose, with topical imiquimod. This clone was observed once. Its antigen is unknown. CDR1 is MDHEN, CDR2 SYDVKM, per germline. Trimming pared 4 bases from V and 2 bases from J, leaving 8 bases between. This CDR3 comprises 14 residues.

Sample: peripheral blood mononuclear cells (PBMCs), taken from a glioma patient whose treatment included an IDH1 peptide vaccine. The chain carries TRBV28 and TRBJ2-2; D gene unclear. The clonotype originates from a woman between 40 and 50 years old with glioma. Some clones in this sample may be carry-over from other donors' samples. The CDR3 reads CASSWNYNTGELFF. The CDR3 region has the DNA TGTGCCAGCAGTTGGAACTACAACACCGGGGAGCTGTTTTTT.